This T cell receptor beta chain was profiled in a study of beta chain features in type 1 diabetes (dated by TCRdb to the late 2010s). Broadly, across the study: No differences in mean age, gender distribution, total cell number or subset yield were found between patients and healthy donors. A total of over 90,000,000 sorted cells were examined across all samples, and a strong correlation was observed between cell number per subset and RNA yield. In the study, TCRB repertoires of sorted circulating CD4+ T cell subsets from recently diagnosed type 1 diabetes patients were compared with those of matched healthy donors. Regulatory and stem cell-like memory subsets were isolated from only 8 patients and roughly 8 healthy donors, whereas naive and central memory subsets came from all 30 or so donors. Results the study describes overall, beyond this receptor: Because the HLA sub-analyses included only small numbers of individuals, any influence of HLA type on TCRB rearrangement was left unresolved. At VDJ recombination sites, patients with type 1 diabetes made fewer insertions and deleted more nucleotides, a pattern implying thymic rearrangement abnormalities. Naive, central memory and regulatory TCRB repertoires appeared to be more similar among patients than among healthy donors. In all four CD4+ subsets, TCRB CDR3 length was moderately but significantly shorter in type 1 diabetes patients. Shorter templates might have been favored by PCR, but patient and control samples were amplified and corrected together, so both groups would have been affected equally by any skew. Because cDNA was sequenced instead of genomic DNA, highly expressing activated cells could be over-represented, though the groups showed no difference in activation or CD3 levels.

All of the isolated RNA was reverse transcribed with the High Capacity cDNA Reverse Transcription Kit, so expressed TCRB transcripts were sequenced. Naive, central memory and regulatory T cell samples underwent deep immunoSEQ sequencing, averaging about 3.5 million total reads per sample. Sorted cells were lysed in RLT buffer and RNA was extracted with DNase-treated RNeasy Micro or Mini kits, depending on cell number. Each cell subset was processed separately to prevent cross-contamination, with patient and healthy donor samples processed together. Using the immunoSEQ multiplex PCR, TCRB sequences were amplified from cDNA into 87-bp fragments spanning the CDR3 region. The amplicons were sequenced using the Illumina HiSeq platform. Turning to the authors' computational methods: Synthetic template baselines were used to correct PCR bias computationally, reads within Hamming distance 2 were collapsed together, and singletons that could not be merged were discarded. Reads were aligned against IMGT to assign V, D and J genes, CDR3 length and insertions or deletions at six rearrangement sites. Within each subset, clonotype counts were normalized to the number of sorted cells before true diversity and Gini coefficients were calculated with the tcR R package. The overlap coefficient, calculated on TCRB nucleotide sequences, was used to measure repertoire sharing. Out-of-frame TCRB sequences from naive cells were analyzed to stand in for the pre-selection repertoire. The immuneACCESS repertoire file appears here via TCRdb, limited to in-frame rearrangements. These files lack a portion of the clones; in checked studies, under half of the deficit traces to unresolved V genes, and the cause of the others is not known. That table supplies the V and J calls and clone size; D and trimming were determined from the DNA. The sample table holds just over 450,000 clones, of which about 30% were seen once. The ten most abundant clones make up 0.065% of the sample.

Each donor gave one peripheral blood draw, averaging around 0.11 L, which was collected into heparinised tubes. A BD FACSAria II and a panel including CD45RO, CCR7, CD25, CD127, CD95 and CD27 were used to sort naive, central memory, regulatory and stem cell-like memory CD4+ T cells. All sorted populations exceeded 95% purity. Right away, PBMCs were isolated by Lymphoprep density gradient centrifugation and were stained directly, with no culture step. Samples were stained and sorted in pairs, with one healthy donor and one patient per experiment, so that batch effects were minimized. V gives up 3 bases and J gives up 4 bases, and the segment between their germline ends measures 7 bases. From the cysteine up to the phenylalanine, the CDR3 has a length of 12 residues. The sequence is cut down to CDR3 DNA, 36 bases in frame from base 1. From the germline V gene (reference sequence), CDR1 is GTSNPN and CDR2 is SVGIG.

About this clone: There is no known antigen for this receptor. Base qualities are not provided; no much larger clone lies one nucleotide away.

Sequencing was done on a sample of naive CD4+ T cells from blood. The cell subset or site label corresponds to: true naive CD4+ T cells. The clonotype comes from a man between 18 and 35 years old in good health. This sequence uses TRBV30 and TRBJ1-5, with the D gene too uncertain to name. The CDR3 protein is CAWSPNNQPQHF. At the DNA level, the sequence is TGTGCCTGGAGCCCTAATAATCAGCCCCAGCATTTT.